A single sample gave rise to the 18 T cell receptor beta chains below, sequenced in a study of T cells in Graves' hyperthyroidism and ophthalmopathy. TCR beta CDR3 region amplification was performed from RNA transcripts. Carried out on the TCR CDR3, a first-round RT-PCR used the HTBI primer set. MiXCR, run by TCRdb on the multiplex PCR reads, gives a single entry per CDR3 protein. The sample has 600,000 to 900,000 distinct CDR3 sequences, around 17% seen once. Input material: blood. Receptor source: a man younger than 30 with Graves' hyperthyroidism.

Ten or more counts support this clonotype. V is TRBV7-3 and J is TRBJ2-1; 13 bases map to TRBD2. With 4 bases clipped from V and 7 bases from J, the junction kept 10 bases outside the gene matches. The CDR3 loop spans 17 amino acids. CDR1 is SGHTA, CDR2 FQGTGA, per germline. The CDR3 nucleotides read TGTGCCAGCAGCTCGCACACTAGCGGGAGGGCCCGAAATGAGCAGTTCTTC. Translated, it gives CASSSHTSGRARNEQFF.

This clonotype was observed many times. CDR3 DNA: TGTGCCAGCAGGACTAGGGGGAACAATGAGCAGTTCTTC. Its protein product is CASRTRGNNEQFF. This chain uses TRBV11-2 with TRBJ2-1; the D call may be TRBD1 or TRBD2 (6 bases each). The CDR3 consists of 13 residues. V was shortened by 6 bases and J by 5 bases, with 11 bases between the two germline ends. Per the germline V gene, CDR1 is SGHAT and CDR2 is FQNNGV.

Remarks on this clonotype: Germline and junction disagree at one end, which may indicate a read error. V and J are TRBV7-9 and TRBJ1-6; possibly TRBD1 for D (5 bases). The germline CDR1 and CDR2 sequences are SEHNR and FQNEAQ (reference sequence). The CDR3 covers 13 residues. CDR3 loop: CTSSSQGNSPLHF. The CDR3 DNA follows: TGTACCAGCAGCTCCCAGGGTAATTCACCCCTCCACTTT. The entire variable domain, with the rest obtained from reference TRBV7-9 and TRBJ1-6, is as follows: DTGVSQNPRHKITKRGQNVTFRCDPISEHNRLYWYRQTLGQGPEFLTYFQNEAQLEKSRLLSDRFSAERPKGSFSTLEIQRTEQGDSAMYLCTSSSQGNSPLHFGNGTRLTVT.

This clonotype came up many times. The V and J genes are TRBV28 and TRBJ2-7; D is undetermined. Between the trimmed V and J ends, which lost 3 bases and 0 bases, there was a span of 12 bases. Germline V lookup: CDR1 MDHEN, CDR2 SYDVKM. The CDR3 covers 15 residues. The CDR3 bases are TGTGCCAGCAGTTTGCCTACTTCTAGCTCCTACGAGCAGTACTTC. Its protein is CASSLPTSSSYEQYF.

Details on this clonotype: The junction departs from the called germline gene at one end, perhaps through a read error. The chain joins TRBV20-1 to TRBJ2-3; D might be TRBD2 (6 bases). Germline V gene sequence: CDR1 DFQATT, CDR2 SNEGSKA (reference sequence). The CDR3 runs to 15 residues. The CDR3 nucleotides are TGCAGTGTTAGAGACTTGGGGGGTTCCACAGATACGCAGTATTTT. Protein product: CSVRDLGGSTDTQYF.

This clonotype has a count of ten or more. The rearrangement uses TRBV27 and TRBJ2-1, with TRBD2 identical over 10 bases. Germline lookup yields CDR1 MNHEY and CDR2 SMNVEV (reference sequence). V shed 2 bases, J shed 6 bases, and the junction held 4 bases outside the gene matches. The CDR3 is 15 residues long. For the CDR3, the DNA is TGTGCCAGCAGTTTAATGGCTAGCGGGAGCAATGAGCAGTTCTTC. This sequence encodes CASSLMASGSNEQFF.

Comments on this clonotype: The missing conserved phenylalanine or tryptophan at the end of this CDR3 makes a read error likely. CDR3 DNA: TGTGCCAGCAGCCGGGAAGGGGAAGATCAGCCCCAGCATCTT. Its translation: CASSREGEDQPQHL. The chain carries TRBV5-6 and TRBJ1-5; a weak D match, TRBD1 (5 bases). This CDR3 contains 14 residues. Germline CDR1 reads SGHDT; CDR2 reads YYEEEE. Trimming took 4 bases from V and 5 from J, leaving 13 bases between them.

This clonotype was counted only a few times. V and J are TRBV6-2 or TRBV6-3 and TRBJ2-1; TRBD2 is a possible D gene (5 bases). Germline lookup yields CDR1 MNHEY and CDR2 SVGEGT. The CDR3 runs 16 residues. The V end lost 5 bases, the J end lost 3 bases, and 17 bases lay between the germline ends. The CDR3 sequence is CASSVGRGIIYNEQFF. In DNA form, the CDR3 reads TGTGCCAGCAGTGTTGGGCGAGGGATCATCTACAATGAGCAGTTCTTC.

This clonotype was observed a handful of times. The rearrangement joins TRBV7-9 to TRBJ2-4; no definite D call. Germline CDR1 is SEHNR and CDR2 is FQNEAQ (reference sequence). CDR3 length equals 14 residues. V was shortened by 2 bases and J by 0 bases, with 5 bases between the two germline ends. CDR3 sequence reads: CASSLTQAKNIQYF. The CDR3 DNA reads as TGTGCCAGCAGCTTAACCCAAGCCAAAAACATTCAGTACTTC.

This clonotype showed up many times. The chain recombines TRBV28 with TRBJ2-1; 8 bases line up with TRBD2. Germline trimming cut 7 bases from V and 2 bases from J; bases unmatched to any gene: 7. The germline V gene has CDR1 MDHEN and CDR2 SYDVKM. The CDR3 totals 15 residues. The DNA for the CDR3 is TGTGCCAGCACCTCAGCGGGAGTAGCCTACAATGAGCAGTTCTTC. As protein: CASTSAGVAYNEQFF.

This clonotype was counted between two and nine times. This chain links TRBV4-1 with TRBJ1-5, with TRBD1 matching over 7 bases. In germline, CDR1 is MGHRA, CDR2 YSYEKL. The CDR3 has 16 residues. Losses at the gene ends were 5 bases for V and 1 base for J; bases not matched to a gene: 8. The CDR3 sequence is CASSYFQTGSNQPQHF. The CDR3 nucleotides are TGCGCCAGCAGCTATTTTCAGACAGGGAGCAATCAGCCCCAGCATTTT.

This clonotype appeared many times. The rearrangement joins TRBV27 to TRBJ2-5; 8 bases agree with TRBD1. The CDR3 length is 14 residues. Trimming cost V 4 bases and J 5 bases; bases outside gene matches: 6. The germline V gene has CDR1 MNHEY and CDR2 SMNVEV (reference sequence). The DNA for the CDR3 is TGTGCCAGCAGTTACACGACAGGGGCGGAGACCCAGTACTTC. Translation gives CASSYTTGAETQYF.

This clonotype was counted a few times. This chain uses TRBV27 with TRBJ2-7; TRBD2 aligns across 11 bases. The V gene end was trimmed by 2 bases and the J gene end by 7 bases; junction bases not matched to a gene: 7. The germline gives CDR1 MNHEY, CDR2 SMNVEV (reference sequence). The CDR3 sequence is 15 residues long. CDR3 DNA: TGTGCCAGCAGTTTAGAGGGTAGCGGGAGGGCGGAGCAGTACTTC. Protein: CASSLEGSGRAEQYF.

The CDR3 region is CSARLRGRPYNEQFF. Written as DNA, the CDR3 is TGCAGTGCCCGTTTGAGGGGGCGCCCCTACAATGAGCAGTTCTTC. The V gene is TRBV20-1, the J gene TRBJ2-1, with 7 bases fitting TRBD1. Germline values: CDR1 DFQATT, CDR2 SNEGSKA (reference sequence). CDR3 length: 15 residues. The J segment lost 2 bases and the V segment lost 6 bases, leaving 10 bases of the junction unmatched.

This clonotype was counted at least ten times. V and J are TRBV28 and TRBJ2-7; weak D call: TRBD1 (5 bases). V was trimmed by 3 bases and J by 6 bases, leaving 6 bases between them. This CDR3 spans 11 amino acids. Germline loops: CDR1 MDHEN, CDR2 SYDVKM. DNA for the CDR3: TGTGCCAGCAGTTTCGACAGCGAGCAGTACTTC. Translating gives CASSFDSEQYF.

This clonotype was seen a handful of times. CDR3 in amino acids: CSAAVHTDTQYF. The CDR3 DNA sequence: TGCAGTGCTGCAGTACACACAGATACGCAGTATTTT. The rearrangement uses TRBV20-1 and TRBJ2-3; D is unresolved. In germline, CDR1 is DFQATT, CDR2 SNEGSKA (reference sequence). Trimming removed 5 bases from V and 2 bases from J, with 8 bases in between. This CDR3 has 12 amino acids.

V gene TRBV13 combines with J gene TRBJ1-1; the D gene is possibly TRBD1 (5 bases). The CDR3 consists of 15 residues. Looked up from germline, CDR1 is PRHDT and CDR2 is FYEKMQ (reference sequence). Trimming took 5 bases from V and 3 from J, leaving 16 bases between them. CDR3 DNA sequence: TGTGCCAGCAGCCCCTGGGGGGGTGGAGACACTGAAGCTTTCTTT. Amino acid sequence: CASSPWGGGDTEAFF.

This clonotype was observed at least ten times. The chain couples TRBV12-3 or TRBV12-4 to TRBJ2-1; D remains ambiguous. V was pared by 8 bases and J by 9 bases, with 17 bases between. CDR3 length equals 13 residues. In DNA form, the CDR3 reads TGTGCCAGCTCCTGGACGGCGTCTGGTGAGCAGTTCTTC. The encoded protein is CASSWTASGEQFF.